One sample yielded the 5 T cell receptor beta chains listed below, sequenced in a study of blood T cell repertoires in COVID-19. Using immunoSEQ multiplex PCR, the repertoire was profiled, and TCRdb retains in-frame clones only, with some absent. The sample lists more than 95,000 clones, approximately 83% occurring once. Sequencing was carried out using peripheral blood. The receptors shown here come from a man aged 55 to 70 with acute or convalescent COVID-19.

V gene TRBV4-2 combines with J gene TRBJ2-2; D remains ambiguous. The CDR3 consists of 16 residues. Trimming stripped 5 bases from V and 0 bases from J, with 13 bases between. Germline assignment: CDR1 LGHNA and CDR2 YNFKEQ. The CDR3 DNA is TGTGCCAGCAGCGACTCCGGCGCTTCGAACACCGGGGAGCTGTTTTTT. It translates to CASSDSGASNTGELFF.

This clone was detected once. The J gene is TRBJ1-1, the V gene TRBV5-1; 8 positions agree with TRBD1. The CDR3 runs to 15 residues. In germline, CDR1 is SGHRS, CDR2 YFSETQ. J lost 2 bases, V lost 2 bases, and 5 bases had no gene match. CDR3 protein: CASSLGGQVNTEAFF. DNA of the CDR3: TGCGCCAGCAGCTTAGGGGGACAGGTAAACACTGAAGCTTTCTTT.

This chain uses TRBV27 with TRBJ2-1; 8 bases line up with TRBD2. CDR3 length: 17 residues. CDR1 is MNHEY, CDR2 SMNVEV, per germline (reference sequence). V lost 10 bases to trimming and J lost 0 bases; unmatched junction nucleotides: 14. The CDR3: CANLPAGGRSSYNEQFF. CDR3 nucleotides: TGTGCCAACCTGCCGGCGGGAGGCCGGAGCTCCTACAATGAGCAGTTCTTC.

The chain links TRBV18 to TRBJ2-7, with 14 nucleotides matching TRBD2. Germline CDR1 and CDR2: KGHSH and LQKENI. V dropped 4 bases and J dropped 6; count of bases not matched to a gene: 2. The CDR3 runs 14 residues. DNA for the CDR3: TGTGCCAGCTCACGGGGACTAGCGGGAGTCGAGCAGTACTTC. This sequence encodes CASSRGLAGVEQYF. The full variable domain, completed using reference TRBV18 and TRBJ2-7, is NAGVMQNPRHLVRRRGQEARLRCSPMKGHSHVYWYRQLPEEGLKFMVYLQKENIIDESGMPKERFSAEFPKEGPSILRIQQVVRGDSAAYFCASSRGLAGVEQYFGPGTRLTVT.

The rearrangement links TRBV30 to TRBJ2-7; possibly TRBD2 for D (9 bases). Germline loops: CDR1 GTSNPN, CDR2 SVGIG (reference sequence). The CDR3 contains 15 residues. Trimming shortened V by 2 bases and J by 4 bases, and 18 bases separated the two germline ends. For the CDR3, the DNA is TGTGCCTGGAGTTGGACAGGGACTAGCTCTTACGAGCAGTACTTC. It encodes CAWSWTGTSSYEQYF.